Below are 14 T cell receptor beta chains sequenced from a single sample in a study of a mutant IDH1 vaccine in newly diagnosed glioma. The method was immunoSEQ multiplex PCR; TCRdb's version includes in-frame clones alone and lacks a portion of them. Of tens of thousands of clones in the sample, roughly 80% were seen once. These receptors have no known antigen. Specified time point: week 47, end of study. In the vaccine, a single dose held 300 ug of the mutant IDH1 20-mer peptide, along with topical imiquimod. This specimen was PBMCs, taken from a glioma patient whose treatment included an IDH1 peptide vaccine. The receptors come from a man younger than 45 with glioma.

This sequence joins TRBV15 and TRBJ1-1; no reliable D call. The CDR3 runs 13 residues. V lost 5 bases, J lost 1 base, and 8 bases lay in between. Germline CDR1 reads LNHNV; CDR2 reads YYDKDF (reference sequence). CDR3: CATSHNRNTEAFF. In DNA, the CDR3 is TGTGCCACCAGCCACAACAGGAACACTGAAGCTTTCTTT.

The chain employs TRBV4-2 and TRBJ1-5; 8 bases align to TRBD1. The CDR3 length is 19 residues. V shed 5 bases and J 0 bases; nucleotides not matched to a gene: 15. Per the germline V gene, CDR1 is LGHNA and CDR2 is YNFKEQ. The CDR3 region is CASSAYTGTGEYSNQPQHF. As DNA, the CDR3 is TGTGCCAGCAGCGCATACACCGGGACAGGAGAATATAGCAATCAGCCCCAGCATTTT.

The genes are TRBV28 and TRBJ2-7, with D maybe TRBD2 (6 bases). CDR3 size: 16 residues. V lost 3 bases and J lost 2, with 17 bases in between. Germline-derived CDR1 and CDR2 are MDHEN and SYDVKM. This chain's CDR3 is CASSFLSGGHPYEQYF. The DNA for the CDR3 is TGTGCCAGCAGTTTTCTCTCCGGGGGTCACCCCTACGAGCAGTACTTC.

The CDR3 DNA reads TGTGCCAGAAGCTTGACTAGCGACAGGGCCACTAACTATGGCTACACCTTC. It is translated as CARSLTSDRATNYGYTF. V usage is TRBV5-3 and J usage is TRBJ1-2; 7 nucleotides match TRBD1. TRBV5-3 is given ORF status, its function remaining uncertain. CDR3 size: 17 residues. Trimming removed 1 base from V and 0 bases from J; junction bases left unmatched: 9.

The chain recombines TRBV18 with TRBJ2-3; 11 bases align to TRBD2. This CDR3 contains 16 residues. The ends lost 2 bases at V and 0 bases at J; junction bases unmatched: 1. The V gene's germline CDR1 is KGHSH and CDR2 LQKENI. CDR3 loop: CASSPRLAGSTDTQYF. For the CDR3, the DNA is TGTGCCAGCTCACCAAGACTAGCGGGGAGCACAGATACGCAGTATTTT.

The V call is TRBV10-2, the J call TRBJ2-3; D gene unclear. The CDR3 has 10 amino acids. The germline V gene has CDR1 WSHSY and CDR2 SAAADI. V shed 3 bases and J shed 7 bases, with 2 bases lying between them. The CDR3 sequence: CASSDYTQYF. The CDR3, as DNA: TGCGCCAGCAGTGACTATACGCAGTATTTT.

J is TRBJ1-2 and V is TRBV6-1; tentative D call: TRBD1 (5 bases). There are 14 residues in the CDR3. Trimming shortened V by 8 bases and J by 0 bases, and 13 bases separated the two germline ends. The germline V gene has CDR1 MNHNS and CDR2 SASEGT. CDR3 residues: CASSTQDPNYGYTF. CDR3 in DNA: TGTGCCAGCTCAACACAGGACCCTAACTATGGCTACACCTTC.

The CDR3 protein is CASSSHGEQYF. CDR3 sequence (DNA): TGCGCCAGCAGTAGTCACGGCGAGCAGTACTTC. V gene TRBV10-1 combines with J gene TRBJ2-7; no clear D gene. Germline V gene lookup returns CDR1 WNHNN and CDR2 SYGVQD (reference sequence). V was clipped by 5 bases and J by 6 bases, with 8 bases between them. The CDR3 is 11 residues long.

The chain joins TRBV29-1 to TRBJ2-3; the match to TRBD1 covers 8 bases. The V gene end was trimmed by 6 bases and the J gene end by 1 base; junction bases not matched to a gene: 6. CDR3 length equals 14 residues. Looked up from germline, CDR1 is SQVTM and CDR2 is ANQGSEA. The CDR3 DNA follows: TGCAGCGTCCCGGGACAGGTTCGCACAGATACGCAGTATTTT. Amino acids: CSVPGQVRTDTQYF.

V usage is TRBV15 and J usage is TRBJ2-3; 7 bases agree with TRBD2. With 1 base clipped from V and 6 bases from J, the junction kept 13 bases outside the gene matches. The CDR3 sequence is 17 residues long. Germline V CDR1 and CDR2: LNHNV, YYDKDF (reference sequence). The DNA of the CDR3 is TGTGCCACCAGCAGAGGCCTCTTGACTAGCATAAGGGATACGCAGTATTTT. It specifies CATSRGLLTSIRDTQYF.

The chain employs TRBV27 and TRBJ2-2, with TRBD1 matching over 8 bases. Per germline, CDR1 MNHEY and CDR2 SMNVEV (reference sequence). The trim removed 0 bases at V and 6 bases at J, leaving 9 bases unmatched. The CDR3 is made up of 17 amino acids. DNA of the CDR3: TGTGCCAGCAGTTTATCGCTCGGGACAGGCTGGGCCGGGGAGCTGTTTTTT. Protein product: CASSLSLGTGWAGELFF.

The chain has TRBV27 and TRBJ1-6; TRBD1 might be the D (6 bases). CDR1 and CDR2 (germline): MNHEY, SMNVEV (reference sequence). The CDR3 runs 15 residues. V lost 6 bases to trimming and J lost 7 bases, with 16 bases between them. Here the CDR3 reads CASRAFDRFNSPLHF. As DNA, the CDR3 is TGTGCCAGCAGAGCTTTTGACAGGTTCAATTCACCCCTCCACTTT.

The chain is built from TRBV2 and TRBJ2-4; no reliable D call. The CDR3 runs to 19 residues. Looked up from germline, CDR1 is SNHLY and CDR2 is FYNNEI. V lost 2 bases and J lost 0, with 20 bases in between. In DNA form, the CDR3 reads TGTGCCAGCAGTGAATTATCGGGCAGCTACTACTTAGCCAAAAACATTCAGTACTTC. This encodes CASSELSGSYYLAKNIQYF.

This clone is a singleton in its sample. In nucleotides, the CDR3 is TGTGCCTGGTCCCCCGGACAGGGGGCCGGGGAGACCCAGTACTTC. Its protein product is CAWSPGQGAGETQYF. The genes are TRBV30 and TRBJ2-5; 11 bases are shared with TRBD1. V dropped 5 bases and J dropped 5; count of bases not matched to a gene: 10. Germline CDR1 and CDR2: GTSNPN and SVGIG (reference sequence). The CDR3 covers 15 residues.